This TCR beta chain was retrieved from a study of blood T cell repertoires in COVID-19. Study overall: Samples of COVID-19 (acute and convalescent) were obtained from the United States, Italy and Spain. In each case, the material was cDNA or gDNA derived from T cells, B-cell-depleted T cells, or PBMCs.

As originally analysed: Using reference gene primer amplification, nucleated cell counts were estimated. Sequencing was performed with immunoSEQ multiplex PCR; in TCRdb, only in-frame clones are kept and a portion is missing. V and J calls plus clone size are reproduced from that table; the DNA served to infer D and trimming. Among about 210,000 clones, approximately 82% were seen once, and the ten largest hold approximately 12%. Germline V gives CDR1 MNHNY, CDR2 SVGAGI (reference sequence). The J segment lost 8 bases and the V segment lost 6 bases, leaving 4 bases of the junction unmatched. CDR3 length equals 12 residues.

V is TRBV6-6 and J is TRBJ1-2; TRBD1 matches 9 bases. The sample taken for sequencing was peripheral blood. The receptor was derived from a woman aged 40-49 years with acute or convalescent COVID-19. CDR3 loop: CASSPGQGGYTF. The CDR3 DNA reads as TGTGCCAGCAGCCCGGGACAGGGAGGCTACACCTTC.